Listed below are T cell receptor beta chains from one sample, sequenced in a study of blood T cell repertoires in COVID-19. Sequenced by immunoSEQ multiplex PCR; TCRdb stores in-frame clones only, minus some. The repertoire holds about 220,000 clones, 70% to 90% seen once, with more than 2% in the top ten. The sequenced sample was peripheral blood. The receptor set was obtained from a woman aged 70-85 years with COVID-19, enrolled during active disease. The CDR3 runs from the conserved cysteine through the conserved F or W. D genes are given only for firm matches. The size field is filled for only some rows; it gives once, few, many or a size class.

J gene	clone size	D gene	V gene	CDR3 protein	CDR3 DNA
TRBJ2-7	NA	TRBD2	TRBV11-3	CASSPGGAEQYF	TGTGCCAGCAGCCCGGGGGGTGCCGAGCAGTACTTC
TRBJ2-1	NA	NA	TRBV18	CASSYTGYNEQFF	TGTGCCAGCTCATATACAGGGTACAATGAGCAGTTCTTC
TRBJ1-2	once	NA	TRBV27	CASSRSQGPFSNGYTF	TGTGCCAGCAGTAGATCACAGGGCCCCTTTAGTAATGGCTACACCTTC
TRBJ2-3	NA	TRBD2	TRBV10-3	CATGTRGNTQYF	TGTGCGACTGGGACTAGGGGAAATACGCAGTATTTT
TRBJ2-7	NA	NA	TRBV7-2	CASSWRGPESEQYF	TGTGCCAGCAGCTGGAGAGGGCCGGAGAGTGAGCAGTACTTC
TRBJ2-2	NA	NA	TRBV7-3	CASSLSGTGELFF	TGTGCCAGCAGCTTATCAGGCACCGGGGAGCTGTTTTTT
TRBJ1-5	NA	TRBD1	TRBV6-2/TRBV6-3	CASSYQPGQGNQPQHF	TGTGCCAGCAGTTACCAGCCGGGACAGGGTAATCAGCCCCAGCATTTT
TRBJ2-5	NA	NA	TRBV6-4	CASSLAVGETQYF	TGTGCCAGCAGTCTAGCCGTGGGGGAGACCCAGTACTTC
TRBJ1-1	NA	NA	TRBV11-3	CASSLDGVVTEAFF	TGTGCCAGCAGCTTAGACGGGGTGGTCACTGAAGCTTTCTTT
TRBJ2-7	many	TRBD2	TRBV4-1	CASSPLAGVRFYEQYF	TGCGCCAGCAGCCCATTAGCGGGAGTTAGATTCTACGAGCAGTACTTC
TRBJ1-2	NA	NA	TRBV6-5	CASSYSAGLLGYTF	TGTGCCAGCAGTTACTCTGCAGGGCTGCTTGGCTACACCTTC
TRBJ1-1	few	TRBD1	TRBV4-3	CASSSRTGTNTEAFF	TGCGCCAGCAGCTCCCGGACAGGGACGAACACTGAAGCTTTCTTT
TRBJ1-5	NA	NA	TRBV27	CASSLNGSPDQPQHF	TGTGCCAGCAGTTTAAACGGGTCTCCGGATCAGCCCCAGCATTTT
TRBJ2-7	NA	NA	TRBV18	CASSPPASVYEQYF	TGTGCCAGCTCACCCCCCGCGAGCGTCTACGAGCAGTACTTC
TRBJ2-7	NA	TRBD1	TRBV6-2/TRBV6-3	CASSFRQGLRYEQYF	TGTGCCAGCAGTTTCCGACAGGGTTTACGCTACGAGCAGTACTTC
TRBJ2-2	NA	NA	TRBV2	CASSEFRTGSTGELFF	TGTGCCAGCAGTGAGTTCCGTACAGGTTCCACCGGGGAGCTGTTTTTT
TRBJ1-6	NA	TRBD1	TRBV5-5	CASSFIGTGSYNSPLHF	TGTGCCAGCAGCTTTATCGGGACAGGGTCCTATAATTCACCCCTCCACTTT
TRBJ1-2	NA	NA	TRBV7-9	CASSLGGHNGYTF	TGTGCCAGCAGCTTGGGTGGACACAATGGCTACACCTTC
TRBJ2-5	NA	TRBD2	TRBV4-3	CASSQGRLAGVQETQYF	TGCGCCAGCAGCCAAGGCCGGCTAGCGGGAGTTCAAGAGACCCAGTACTTC
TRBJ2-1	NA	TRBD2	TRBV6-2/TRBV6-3	CASSYSPGPGLGSYNEQFF	TGTGCCAGCAGTTACTCGCCCGGGCCGGGACTAGGGTCCTACAATGAGCAGTTCTTC
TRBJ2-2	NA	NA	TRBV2	CASRSIWTNTGELFF	TGTGCCAGCAGATCGATATGGACAAACACCGGGGAGCTGTTTTTT
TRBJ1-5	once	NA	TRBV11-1	CASSLDSHSNQPQHF	TGTGCCAGCAGCTTGGACAGTCATAGCAATCAGCCCCAGCATTTT
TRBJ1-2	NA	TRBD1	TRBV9	CASSPGQGGPGYGYTF	TGTGCCAGCAGCCCGGGACAGGGAGGTCCTGGCTATGGCTACACCTTC
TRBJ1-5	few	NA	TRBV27	CASSPRDSNQPQHF	TGTGCCAGCAGTCCACGGGACTCAAATCAGCCCCAGCATTTT
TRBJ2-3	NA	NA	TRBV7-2	CASSFSELRTDTQYF	TGTGCCAGCAGCTTTAGCGAGTTACGCACAGATACGCAGTATTTT
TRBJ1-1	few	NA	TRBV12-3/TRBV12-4	CASSLASTGLAFF	TGTGCCAGCAGTTTAGCGAGTACAGGTTTGGCTTTCTTT
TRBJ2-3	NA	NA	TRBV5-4	CASSPLSTDTQYF	TGTGCCAGCAGCCCCCTCTCCACAGATACGCAGTATTTT
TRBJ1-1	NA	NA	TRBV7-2	CASSTQGFGTEAFF	TGTGCCAGCAGCACGCAGGGGTTCGGCACTGAAGCTTTCTTT
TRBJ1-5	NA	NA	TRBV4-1	CASSQRGHSNQPQHF	TGCGCCAGCAGCCAAAGGGGTCATAGCAATCAGCCCCAGCATTTT
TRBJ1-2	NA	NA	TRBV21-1	CASSCGTADGYTF	TGTGCCAGCAGCTGCGGGACTGCGGATGGCTACACCTTC
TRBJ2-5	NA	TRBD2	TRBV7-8	CASSGTSGDQETQYF	TGTGCCAGCAGCGGGACTAGCGGGGACCAAGAGACCCAGTACTTC
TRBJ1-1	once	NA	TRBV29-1	CSAQEGNTEAFF	TGCAGCGCCCAGGAGGGGAACACTGAAGCTTTCTTT